These 31 T cell receptor beta chains came from one sample sequenced in a study of glioma-infiltrating T cells (dated by TCRdb to the mid-2010s). Instrument used: Illumina MiSeq. TCR alpha and beta CDR3 regions were amplified with the iRepertoire nested amplicon-rescue multiplex PCR (arm-PCR) platform from RNA. The public reads were quality trimmed at Q25 with fastp and then assembled into clones with MiXCR by TCRdb, keeping productive beta chains. Every CDR3 protein is listed once, alongside the most common genes and DNA of its rows. This sample is represented by 300,000 to 450,000 distinct CDR3 sequences; roughly 41% of them were singletons. Jointly, the top ten make up approximately 12% of the sample. Sample: glioma tissue, nonneoplastic brain tissue, or PBMCs (not recorded which). These receptors were obtained from a human donor with low-grade glioma or glioblastoma, undergoing nonglioma brain surgery, or in good health (not recorded which).

This clonotype was seen only a few times. The chain is built from TRBV2 and TRBJ1-2, with D perhaps TRBD1 (6 bases). Germline V gene lookup returns CDR1 SNHLY and CDR2 FYNNEI. The CDR3 is made up of 15 amino acids. Trimming removed 3 bases from V and 6 bases from J, with 17 bases in between. The CDR3 is CASSDPGTPEDGYTF. The CDR3 nucleotides are TGTGCCAGCAGTGACCCCGGGACACCTGAGGATGGCTACACCTTC.

The table lists this clonotype with many counts. This sequence joins TRBV6-1 and TRBJ1-6; D ambiguous. The CDR3 sequence is 15 residues long. Trimming pared 5 bases from V and 7 bases from J, leaving 15 bases between. The germline V gene has CDR1 MNHNS and CDR2 SASEGT. DNA for the CDR3: TGTGCCAGCAGTCGACGGACGGGAGGGAATTCACCCCTCCACTTT. Amino acids: CASSRRTGGNSPLHF.

The chain carries TRBV18 and TRBJ2-7; a possible D gene is TRBD1 (6 bases). CDR3 length equals 15 residues. Germline-derived CDR1 and CDR2 are KGHSH and LQKENI. Trimming removed 2 bases from V and 0 bases from J, with 11 bases in between. Here the CDR3 reads CASSPEGHLSYEQYF. CDR3 coding DNA: TGTGCCAGCTCACCAGAGGGACACCTCTCCTACGAGCAGTACTTC.

The rearrangement uses TRBV4-2 and TRBJ1-6; D unresolved. CDR1 is LGHNA, CDR2 YNFKEQ, per germline. The CDR3 runs 18 residues. Deletions cut 5 bases from V and 1 base from J, with 18 bases between. The CDR3 is CASSEVSLLRSYNSPLHF. The DNA of the CDR3 is TGTGCCAGCAGCGAAGTTTCGCTTCTGAGATCCTATAATTCACCCCTCCACTTT.

This clonotype was seen a few times. The chain recombines TRBV12-3 or TRBV12-4 with TRBJ1-6; the match to TRBD1 covers 7 bases. V gave up 6 bases and J gave up 0 bases; unmatched junction bases: 5. The CDR3 spans 16 residues. CDR3 in amino acids: CASRTGLSSYNSPLHF. CDR3 bases: TGTGCCAGCAGGACAGGGTTAAGCTCCTATAATTCACCCCTCCACTTT.

Comment on this clonotype: Since a much larger clone is just one base distant, this may be a read error. V and J are TRBV6-2 or TRBV6-3 and TRBJ1-1; D uncertain. There are 17 residues in the CDR3. Germline values: CDR1 MNHEY, CDR2 SVGEGT. CDR3 protein: CASSYSTQTSMNTEALF. The CDR3 DNA reads as TGTGCCAGCAGTTACTCGACGCAGACTTCTATGAACACTGAAGCTCTCTTT.

In its sample, this clonotype was seen a few times. The genes are TRBV28 and TRBJ2-1; TRBD2 is a possible D gene (5 bases). There are 18 residues in the CDR3. V gave up 5 bases and J gave up 4 bases, with 24 bases separating them. CDR1 is MDHEN and CDR2 is SYDVKM in the germline V gene. The CDR3 DNA follows: TGTGCCAGCAGTCAAACATCGTTAAGGCGAACTAGGTACAATGAGCAGTTCTTC. Amino acid sequence: CASSQTSLRRTRYNEQFF.

This clonotype has a handful of counts. The J gene is TRBJ2-7, the V gene TRBV6-8; 7 nucleotides line up with TRBD2. This CDR3 is built from 15 residues. CDR1 and CDR2 from the germline V gene are MNHGY and SAAAGT. The J segment lost 2 bases and the V segment lost 2 bases, leaving 6 bases of the junction unmatched. CDR3 amino acids: CASSYAAGAAYEQYF. CDR3 in DNA: TGTGCCAGCAGTTACGCCGCGGGAGCCGCCTACGAGCAGTACTTC.

To note about this clonotype: With a much larger clone just one base away, this may be a read error. The rearrangement uses TRBV20-1 and TRBJ2-3, with a possible D match to TRBD1 (5 bases). CDR3 length equals 13 residues. V lost 3 bases and J lost 7, with 14 bases in between. The germline V gene encodes CDR1 DFQATT and CDR2 SNEGSKA (reference sequence). DNA for the CDR3: TGCAGTGCTAGGCAGGGTATGGTATATACGCAGTATTTT. It specifies CSARQGMVYTQYF.

The chain carries TRBV29-1 and TRBJ2-7; 8 bases are a match to TRBD1. This CDR3 region has 15 residues. V lost 0 bases and J lost 2; bases outside the gene matches: 6. CDR1 is SQVTM and CDR2 is ANQGSEA in the germline V gene. For the CDR3, the DNA is TGCAGCGTTGAAGATAGGGGGACAGGCGCCTACGAGCAGTACTTC. Translated, it gives CSVEDRGTGAYEQYF.

This clonotype was found once. This may be a read error: a much more frequent sequence differs by one nucleotide. The chain couples TRBV27 to TRBJ2-2; D is undetermined. This CDR3 region has 16 residues. Germline V gene lookup returns CDR1 MNHEY and CDR2 SMNVEV (reference sequence). Between the trimmed V and J ends, which lost 5 bases and 4 bases, there was a span of 17 bases. For the CDR3, the DNA is TGTGCCAGCAGTCAGATGACTTTTAGCTCCACCGGGGAGCTGTTTTTT. This translates into CASSQMTFSSTGELFF.

About this clonotype itself: A much more abundant neighbour one base away suggests this may be a read error. The chain recombines TRBV28 with TRBJ2-7; 9 positions match TRBD1. Trimming removed 6 bases from V and 7 bases from J; junction bases left unmatched: 10. Germline V gene sequence: CDR1 MDHEN, CDR2 SYDVKM. There are 14 residues in the CDR3. The DNA for the CDR3 is TGTGCCAGCAGAGATACAGGGGGCCACAATGAGCAGTACTTC. Its translation: CASRDTGGHNEQYF.

This clonotype came up many times. The chain combines TRBV7-2 with TRBJ2-5, with 7 bases lining up with TRBD2. There are 16 residues in the CDR3. Germline CDR1 is SGHTA and CDR2 is FQGNSA. V was pared by 3 bases and J by 5 bases, with 12 bases of the junction left unmatched. CDR3 sequence (DNA): TGTGCCAGCAGCTTTAACGCGGGAGTGGTAGGGGAGACCCAGTACTTC. As protein: CASSFNAGVVGETQYF.

The rearrangement links TRBV28 to TRBJ2-7; 7 bases align to TRBD1. This CDR3 region has 13 residues. Germline CDR1 and CDR2: MDHEN and SYDVKM. V gave up 6 bases and J gave up 1 base; unmatched junction bases: 3. The CDR3 protein is CASRTRGSYEQYF. The CDR3 nucleotides are TGTGCCAGCAGGACCAGGGGGTCCTACGAGCAGTACTTC.

In the case of this clonotype: Mismatch with germline at one junction end may stem from a read error. The chain links TRBV6-1 to TRBJ2-7; 7 bases are a match to TRBD2. The CDR3 runs to 17 residues. Germline V gives CDR1 MNHNS, CDR2 SASEGT. The CDR3 coding sequence is TGTGCCGGCAGTTCACCCGGGAGAGCGGGATCCTCCTGCGAGCAGTACTTC. Its protein product is CAGSSPGRAGSSCEQYF.

The chain has TRBV10-3 and TRBJ1-1; 7 nucleotides line up with TRBD1. Germline CDR1 and CDR2: ENHRY and SYGVKD. The CDR3 covers 14 residues. V shed 10 bases, J shed 4 bases, and the junction held 12 bases outside the gene matches. CDR3 in amino acids: CATQTAGGGTEAFF. The CDR3 nucleotides are TGTGCCACTCAGACTGCAGGGGGGGGCACTGAAGCTTTCTTT.

The chain employs TRBV20-1 and TRBJ2-2; 7 bases agree with TRBD2. This CDR3 has 18 amino acids. Germline assignment: CDR1 DFQATT and CDR2 SNEGSKA (reference sequence). V was clipped by 2 bases and J by 5 bases; unmatched bases: 17. CDR3 residues: CSARRLEGGPVRTGELFF. CDR3 nucleotides: TGCAGTGCTAGACGGCTAGAGGGAGGGCCGGTGCGGACCGGGGAGCTGTTTTTT.

This clonotype has a single count. V gene TRBV28 combines with J gene TRBJ2-7, with D tentatively TRBD2 (6 bases). Germline CDR1 and CDR2: MDHEN and SYDVKM. The CDR3 extends over 14 amino acids. Trimming took off 5 bases at V and 5 bases at J, with 16 bases between the two ends. The CDR3 sequence: CASSPSREFDEQYF. The CDR3 DNA sequence: TGTGCCAGCAGTCCCTCCCGGGAGTTCGACGAGCAGTACTTC.

The V and J genes are TRBV28 and TRBJ1-5; D gene uncertain. The CDR3 totals 15 residues. In germline, CDR1 is MDHEN, CDR2 SYDVKM. Between the trimmed V and J ends, which lost 5 bases and 6 bases, there was a span of 17 bases. Here the CDR3 DNA reads TGTGCCAGCAGTCCCGCTACGATGGGGAGTCAGCCCCAGCATTTT. Translation: CASSPATMGSQPQHF.

The chain combines TRBV20-1 with TRBJ2-7; 8 bases are shared with TRBD2. Germline assignment: CDR1 DFQATT and CDR2 SNEGSKA (reference sequence). After removal of 5 bases from V and 8 bases from J, the junction contained 11 bases not matched to a gene. This CDR3 contains 13 residues. The CDR3, as DNA: TGCAGTGCTCCCCGGACTAGCTGGGACAAGCAGTACTTC. Its translation is CSAPRTSWDKQYF.

This clonotype was seen ten or more times. The V call is TRBV6-5, the J call TRBJ1-2; 11 nucleotides line up with TRBD1. From germline, CDR1 is MNHEY and CDR2 SVGAGI. Losses at the gene ends were 1 base for V and 12 bases for J; bases not matched to a gene: 4. This CDR3 contains 13 residues. The chain's CDR3 is CASSYYGQGAHTF. In DNA form, the CDR3 reads TGTGCCAGCAGTTACTACGGACAGGGGGCTCACACCTTC.

Comments on this clonotype: This may arise from a read error, as a much more abundant clone is one base away. This sequence joins TRBV6-6 and TRBJ1-2; D not resolved. Germline values: CDR1 MNHNY, CDR2 SVGAGI (reference sequence). The CDR3 is made up of 15 amino acids. CDR3 DNA sequence: TGTGCCAGCAGTTACTCCCGGAGTCCGATCTATGGCTGCACCTTC. This codes for CASSYSRSPIYGCTF.

The chain has TRBV20-1 and TRBJ2-7, with TRBD2 matching over 8 bases. The CDR3 runs 15 residues. The V gene end was trimmed by 3 bases and the J gene end by 2 bases; junction bases not matched to a gene: 9. Germline V gene lookup returns CDR1 DFQATT and CDR2 SNEGSKA (reference sequence). The CDR3 region is CSASQREKSPYEQYF. CDR3 nucleotide sequence: TGCAGTGCTAGCCAGCGGGAGAAGTCCCCCTACGAGCAGTACTTC.

This clonotype was seen repeatedly, ten times or more. The chain couples TRBV6-2 or TRBV6-3 to TRBJ1-2, with 7 nucleotides matching TRBD1. The CDR3 totals 14 residues. After removal of 0 bases from V and 4 bases from J, the junction contained 2 bases not matched to a gene. CDR1 is MNHEY and CDR2 is SVGEGT in the germline V gene. For the CDR3, the DNA is TGTGCCAGCAGTTACTCAGGACAGGCCTATGGCTACACCTTC. This codes for CASSYSGQAYGYTF.

This clonotype showed up many times. The V gene is TRBV20-1, the J gene TRBJ2-5, with D possibly being TRBD2 (6 bases). CDR3 size: 13 residues. Germline values: CDR1 DFQATT, CDR2 SNEGSKA (reference sequence). Trimming took 5 bases from V and 5 from J, leaving 15 bases between them. The CDR3 sequence is CSAPTSFRETQYF. In DNA, the CDR3 is TGCAGTGCTCCCACTAGCTTCCGGGAGACCCAGTACTTC.

The chain joins TRBV6-8 to TRBJ2-2; unclear D gene. CDR3 length: 15 residues. From germline, CDR1 is MNHGY and CDR2 SAAAGT. Deletions cut 6 bases from V and 5 bases from J, with 16 bases between. The CDR3 sequence: CASSLMDQWTGELFF. Written as DNA, the CDR3 is TGTGCCAGCAGCCTTATGGATCAGTGGACCGGGGAGCTGTTTTTT.

This clonotype was seen repeatedly, ten times or more. The chain combines TRBV4-2 with TRBJ2-3; D remains unclear. This CDR3 region has 13 residues. V was clipped by 1 base and J by 14 bases, with 16 bases between them. Looked up from germline, CDR1 is LGHNA and CDR2 is YNFKEQ. The CDR3 here is CASSQVAAVPPYF. CDR3 in DNA: TGTGCCAGCAGCCAAGTGGCCGCGGTGCCCCCGTATTTT.

The chain combines TRBV28 with TRBJ2-7, with 8 bases matching TRBD1. The CDR3 sequence is 12 residues long. V lost 8 bases, J lost 6 bases, and 6 bases stayed unmatched. CDR1 is MDHEN and CDR2 is SYDVKM in the germline V gene. The CDR3 coding sequence is TGTGCCAGCCGTCACAGGGGGAGCGAGCAGTACTTC. Protein product: CASRHRGSEQYF.

This clonotype has a handful of counts. The chain couples TRBV4-1 to TRBJ2-7; TRBD2 agrees at 13 bases. Germline CDR1 and CDR2: MGHRA and YSYEKL. The V segment lost 4 bases and the J segment 5 bases; nucleotides outside the gene matches: 17. CDR3 length: 19 residues. As DNA, the CDR3 is TGCGCCAGCAGCCCACGGACTAGCGGGAGTGCACCCCGTCTGAACGAGCAGTACTTC. Translated, it gives CASSPRTSGSAPRLNEQYF.

In regard to this clonotype: A much more abundant neighbour one base away suggests this may be a read error. This CDR3 is CASSQGIAAPGQPQHF. Here the CDR3 DNA reads TGTGCCAGCAGCCAAGGGATAGCCGCCCCGGGGCAGCCCCAGCATTTT. This chain joins TRBV6-1 and TRBJ1-5; D unclear. The germline gives CDR1 MNHNS, CDR2 SASEGT. Trimming cost V 6 bases and J 7 bases, with 22 bases left between them. CDR3 length: 16 amino acids.

In the case of this clonotype: This may stem from a read error, because a much larger clone lies one nucleotide away. The J gene is TRBJ2-1, the V gene TRBV27; D possibly uses TRBD1 or TRBD2 (7 bases each). V was trimmed by 2 bases and J by 10 bases, leaving 15 bases between them. CDR3 length equals 14 residues. CDR1 is MNHEY, CDR2 SMNVEV, per germline (reference sequence). The CDR3 here is CASSLGAGGLEQFF. In DNA form, the CDR3 reads TGTGCCAGCAGTTTAGGGGCAGGGGGACTAGAGCAGTTCTTC.